This TCR beta chain was sequenced during a study of molecular identifiers for immune sequencing clone quantification (dated by TCRdb to 2016 to 2019). Background on the whole study: In a replicate experiment, RNA from roughly 21,000 or 96,000 naive CD8 T cells was split into five aliquots, four of which were sequenced. This methods study used CD8 T cells to benchmark TCR RNA copy counting and molecular-identifier clustering-based TCR repertoire sequencing (MIDCIRS). What the work shows at the level of the full study, not this receptor alone: Spiked-in Jurkat TCR RNA equal to a single cell's worth was reported to be detectable even within 1,100,000 naive CD8 T cells. Modeling gave about three recovered TCR RNA copies per cell versus approximately 10 by digital PCR, implying approximately 32% capture efficiency. The sizes of highly expanded clones could end up underestimated when identical TCR molecules share a barcode. Without barcode sub-clustering, chimeric consensus sequences inflated TCR diversity; chimeras reached as high as 47%. Naive libraries contained spiked-in Jurkat TCR RNA (more than nine copies' worth), which is not part of the donor repertoire. In CMV-specific effector cells, over 99% of molecules were held by clones above 20 RNA copies, whereas under 1% of molecules were held by such clones in naive cells.

Libraries were prepared through PCR. Sequencing was performed on an Illumina HiSeq 4000. Preparation of bulk TCR libraries followed a previously described approach, with the TCR primers listed in Table S5. The Qiagen AllPrep DNA/RNA kit was used to purify total RNA. Reads from multiple sequencing runs of the same library were pooled before analysis. In the paper's pipeline: Reads were retained only if an exact TCR constant sequence was present, and the retained reads were trimmed to 150 nt and grouped according to their 12-nt molecular barcodes. Reads inside each barcode group were sub-clustered using a 15% Levenshtein threshold, and a quality-weighted consensus sequence was constructed for each RNA molecule. Non-functional sequences were removed, as were lower-count sequences one edit away from another. Based on a fit of two negative binomial distributions, barcode sub-clusters having less than 20% of the maximum read count were discarded. TCRdb reworked the public reads: Q25 trimming with fastp, MiXCR clone assembly, productive beta chains retained. A single entry per CDR3 protein holds the most common genes and DNA from its merged rows. In this record, the V and J calls reflect TCRdb's handling and not the investigators' own analysis. This sample gives 85,000 to 100,000 distinct CDR3 sequences in total; around 23% of them show up just once. 1.1% of the sample is in the top ten clones.

Naive CD8 T cell libraries were made from approximately 22,000 to 940,000 sorted cells using 10%, 30% or 50% of purified RNA. Naive CD8 T cells were FACS-sorted as CD8+CD4-CCR7+CD45RA+ on a BD FACSAria II into RLT Plus buffer. Roughly 10 TCR copies' worth of Jurkat RNA were spiked into roughly 19,000-1,000,000 naive CD8 T cell samples to test detection sensitivity. CD8 T cells were enriched with RosetteSep CD8+ T Cell Enrichment Cocktail and Ficoll-Paque, followed by ACK red cell lysis. Including both end residues, the CDR3 is 14 amino acids long. Here the CDR3 DNA is all that survives: 42 bases in frame from base 1. V and J are truncated by 4 bases and 4 bases respectively, leaving an intervening sequence of 14 bases. CDR1 and CDR2, per the germline V gene, are LGHNA and YSLEER. Comments on this clonotype: Its antigen specificity is not known. The CDR3 does not end in the conserved phenylalanine or tryptophan, so this is likely a read error.

The TCR originated in a human donor in good health. Some libraries in this study had Jurkat cell RNA spiked in. Input material: naive CD8+ T cells from blood, with Jurkat cell RNA spiked in. This specimen's cell subset or site label, per the study, means: FACS-sorted CD8+CD4-CCR7+CD45RA+ naive T cells. The V and J genes are TRBV4-3 and TRBJ2-7; TRBD1 is a weak D gene call, 6 bases matching. The CDR3 amino acid sequence is: CASSPDSNLYEQYL. In nucleotides, the sequence is TGCGCCAGCAGCCCGGACAGCAATCTTTACGAGCAGTACCTC.